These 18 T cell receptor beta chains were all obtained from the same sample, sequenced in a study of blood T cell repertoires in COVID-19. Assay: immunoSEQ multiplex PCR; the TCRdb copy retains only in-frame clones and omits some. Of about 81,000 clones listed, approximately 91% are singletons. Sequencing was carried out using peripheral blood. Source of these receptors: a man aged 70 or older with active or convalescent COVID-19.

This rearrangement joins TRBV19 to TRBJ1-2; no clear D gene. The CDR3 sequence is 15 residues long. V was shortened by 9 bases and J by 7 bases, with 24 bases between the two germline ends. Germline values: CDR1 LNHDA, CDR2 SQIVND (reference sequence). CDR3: CASQPAIRLRSGYTF. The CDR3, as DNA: TGTGCCAGCCAACCAGCGATACGTCTTCGTAGTGGCTACACCTTC.

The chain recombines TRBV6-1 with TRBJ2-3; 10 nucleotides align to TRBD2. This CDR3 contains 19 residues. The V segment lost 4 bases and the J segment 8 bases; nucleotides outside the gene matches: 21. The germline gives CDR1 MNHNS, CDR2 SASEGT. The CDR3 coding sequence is TGTGCCAGCAGTGGTTCTAGGCTGGGGGGAGCGGGGGGGCCGGCTACGCAGTATTTT. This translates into CASSGSRLGGAGGPATQYF.

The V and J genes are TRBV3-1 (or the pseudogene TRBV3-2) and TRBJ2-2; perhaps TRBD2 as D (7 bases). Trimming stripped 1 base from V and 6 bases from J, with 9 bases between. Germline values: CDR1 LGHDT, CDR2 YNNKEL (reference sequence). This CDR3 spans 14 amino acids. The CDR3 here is CASSQAGGAGELFF. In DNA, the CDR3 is TGTGCCAGCAGCCAAGCGGGGGGCGCCGGGGAGCTGTTTTTT.

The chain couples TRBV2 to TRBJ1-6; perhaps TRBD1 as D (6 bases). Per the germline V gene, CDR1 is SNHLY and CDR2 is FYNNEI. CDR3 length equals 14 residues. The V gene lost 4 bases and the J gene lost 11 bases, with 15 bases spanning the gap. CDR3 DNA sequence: TGTGCCAGCAGTGTCGACAGGCTCGGGGCACCCCTCCACTTT. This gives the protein CASSVDRLGAPLHF.

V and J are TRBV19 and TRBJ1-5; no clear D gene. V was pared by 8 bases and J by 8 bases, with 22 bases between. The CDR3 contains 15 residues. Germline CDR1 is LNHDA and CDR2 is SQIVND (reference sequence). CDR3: CASPNLAGGDKPQHF. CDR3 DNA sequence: TGTGCCAGTCCGAACCTGGCAGGAGGCGACAAGCCCCAGCATTTT.

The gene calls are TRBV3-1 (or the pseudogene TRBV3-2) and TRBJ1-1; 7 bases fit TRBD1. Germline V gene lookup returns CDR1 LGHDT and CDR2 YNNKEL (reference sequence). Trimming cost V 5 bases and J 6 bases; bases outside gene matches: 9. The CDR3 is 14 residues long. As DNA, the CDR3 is TGTGCCAGCAGCGCTCGACAGGGTTGGGCTGAAGCTTTCTTT. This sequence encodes CASSARQGWAEAFF.

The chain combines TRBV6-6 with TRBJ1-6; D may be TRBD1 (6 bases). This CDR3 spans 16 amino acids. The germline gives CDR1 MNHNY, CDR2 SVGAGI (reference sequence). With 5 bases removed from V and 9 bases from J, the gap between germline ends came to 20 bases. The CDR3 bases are TGTGCCAGCAGTCCCTGGAGGCGGGGGCTGAGTTCACCCCTCCACTTT. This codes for CASSPWRRGLSSPLHF.

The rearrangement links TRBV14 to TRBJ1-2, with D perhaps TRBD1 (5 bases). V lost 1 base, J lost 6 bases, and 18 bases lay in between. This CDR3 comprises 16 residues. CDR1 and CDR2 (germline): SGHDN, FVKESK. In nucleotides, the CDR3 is TGTGCCAGCAGCCAAGCTGTCGGCCGCGCGGGGCATGGCTACACCTTC. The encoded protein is CASSQAVGRAGHGYTF.

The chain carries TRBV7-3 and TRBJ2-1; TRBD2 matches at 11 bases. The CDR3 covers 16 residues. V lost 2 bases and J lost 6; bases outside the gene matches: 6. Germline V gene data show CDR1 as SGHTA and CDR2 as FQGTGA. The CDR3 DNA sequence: TGTGCCAGCAGCTTACGCCTAGCGGGGGGATCCAATGAGCAGTTCTTC. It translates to CASSLRLAGGSNEQFF. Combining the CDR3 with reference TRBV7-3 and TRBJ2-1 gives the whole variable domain GAGVSQTPSNKVTEKGKYVELRCDPISGHTALYWYRQSLGQGPEFLIYFQGTGAADDSGLPNDRFFAVRPEGSVSTLKIQRTERGDSAVYLCASSLRLAGGSNEQFFGPGTRLTVL.

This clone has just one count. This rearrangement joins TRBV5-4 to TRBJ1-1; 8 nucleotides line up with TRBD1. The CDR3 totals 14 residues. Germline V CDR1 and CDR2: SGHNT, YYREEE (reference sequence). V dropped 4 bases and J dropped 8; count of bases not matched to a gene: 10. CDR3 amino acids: CASSTRTGFTEAFF. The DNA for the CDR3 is TGTGCCAGCAGCACGAGGACAGGGTTTACCGAAGCTTTCTTT.

The CDR3 reads CASMGSYGYTF. CDR3 sequence (DNA): TGTGCCAGCATGGGGAGCTATGGCTACACCTTC. The genes are TRBV6-5 and TRBJ1-2; D uncertain. Germline-derived CDR1 and CDR2 are MNHEY and SVGAGI. The ends were cut back, 7 bases at V and 4 bases at J, with 7 bases in the middle. The CDR3 covers 11 residues.

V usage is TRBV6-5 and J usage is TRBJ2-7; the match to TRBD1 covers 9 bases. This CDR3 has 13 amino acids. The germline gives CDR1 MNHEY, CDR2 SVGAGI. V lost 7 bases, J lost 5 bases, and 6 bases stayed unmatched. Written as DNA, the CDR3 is TGTGCCAGCAACCGGGGACAGGGTAACGAGCAGTACTTC. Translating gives CASNRGQGNEQYF.

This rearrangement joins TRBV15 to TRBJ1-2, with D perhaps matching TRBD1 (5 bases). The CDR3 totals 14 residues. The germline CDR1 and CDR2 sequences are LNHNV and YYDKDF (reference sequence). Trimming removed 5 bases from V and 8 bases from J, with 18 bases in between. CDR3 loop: CATSHGGLGRGYTF. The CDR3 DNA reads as TGTGCCACCAGCCACGGGGGGTTGGGGAGGGGCTACACCTTC.

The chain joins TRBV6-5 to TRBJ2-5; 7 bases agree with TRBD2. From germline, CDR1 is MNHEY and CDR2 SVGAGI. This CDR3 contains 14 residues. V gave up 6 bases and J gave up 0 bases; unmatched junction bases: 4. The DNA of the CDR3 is TGTGCCAGCAGGCGGGGGACCAACCAAGAGACCCAGTACTTC. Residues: CASRRGTNQETQYF.

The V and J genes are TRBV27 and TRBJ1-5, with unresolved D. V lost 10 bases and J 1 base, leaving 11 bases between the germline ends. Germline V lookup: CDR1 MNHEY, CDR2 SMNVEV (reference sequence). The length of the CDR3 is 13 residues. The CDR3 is CATRHTSNQPQHF. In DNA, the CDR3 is TGTGCCACCAGACATACGAGCAATCAGCCCCAGCATTTT.

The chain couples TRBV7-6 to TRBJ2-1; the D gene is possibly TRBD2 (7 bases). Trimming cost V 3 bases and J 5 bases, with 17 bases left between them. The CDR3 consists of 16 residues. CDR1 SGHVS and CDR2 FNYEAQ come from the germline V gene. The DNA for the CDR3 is TGTGCCAGCAGCTTCGGGGGGCGGATTAGGAACAATGAGCAGTTCTTC. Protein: CASSFGGRIRNNEQFF. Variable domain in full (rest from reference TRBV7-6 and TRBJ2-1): GAGVSQSPRYKVTKRGQDVALRCDPISGHVSLYWYRQALGQGPEFLTYFNYEAQQDKSGLPNDRFSAERPEGSISTLTIQRTEQRDSAMYRCASSFGGRIRNNEQFFGPGTRLTVL.

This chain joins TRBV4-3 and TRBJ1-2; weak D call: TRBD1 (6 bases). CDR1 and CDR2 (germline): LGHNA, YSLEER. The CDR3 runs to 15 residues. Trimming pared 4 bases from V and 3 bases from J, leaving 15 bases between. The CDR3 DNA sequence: TGCGCCAGCAGCCTGGGCTTGGGGGCGGACTATGGCTACACCTTC. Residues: CASSLGLGADYGYTF.

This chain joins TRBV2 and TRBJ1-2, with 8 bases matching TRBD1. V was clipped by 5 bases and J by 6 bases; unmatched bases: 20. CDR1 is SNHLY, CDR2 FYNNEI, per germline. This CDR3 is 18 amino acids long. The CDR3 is CASSPFVISTGVSNGYTF. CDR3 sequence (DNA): TGTGCCAGCAGTCCCTTTGTTATTTCGACAGGGGTCTCGAATGGCTACACCTTC.